This T cell receptor (beta chain) was obtained from a study of cytomegalovirus exposure and HLA in healthy donors. The study's findings and limits: CMV serostatus stood as the only immune exposure information on hand. It was reportedly the case that the classifier diagnosed cytomegalovirus status with high specificity and sensitivity.

This PCR relied on a set of 60 Vbeta primers and 13 Jbeta primers. Clones were read by immunoSEQ multiplex PCR, and TCRdb kept only the in-frame ones, dropping some. The sample comprises 200,000 to 250,000 clones, around 75% of which are singletons, and 1.8% rests with the top ten. To note about this clone: Its antigen is unidentified.

Germline V gene lookup returns CDR1 SNHLY and CDR2 FYNNEI. The CDR3 length is 12 residues. Trimming removed 8 bases from V and 7 bases from J; junction bases left unmatched: 5. The chain has TRBV2 and TRBJ2-1, with 7 bases that match TRBD1. The sequence was collected from a woman aged 30 to 39 in good health and CMV-seronegative. Source material: PBMCs. CDR3 amino acids: CASSTGVNEQFF. The CDR3 coding sequence is TGTGCCAGCTCTACAGGGGTTAATGAGCAGTTCTTC.